This TCR beta chain derives from a study of T cell changes during pregnancy in multiple sclerosis. This clone has only a few counts. V dropped 7 bases and J dropped 2; count of bases not matched to a gene: 1. CDR1 is LNHDA and CDR2 is SQIVND in the germline V gene (reference sequence). The CDR3 extends over 13 amino acids. Assay: immunoSEQ multiplex PCR; the TCRdb copy retains only in-frame clones and omits some. The top ten clones hold around 0.52% of a sample with 35,000 to 40,000 clones, 90% of them seen once. The J gene is TRBJ2-2, the V gene TRBV19; 7 bases fit TRBD1. The TCR comes from a female donor with multiple sclerosis, enrolled in a pregnancy study. The source was CD4+ T cells from peripheral blood mononuclear cells, collected in the second trimester of pregnancy. Here the CDR3 reads CASKGANTGELFF. The CDR3 DNA reads as TGTGCCAGTAAGGGGGCTAACACCGGGGAGCTGTTTTTT.